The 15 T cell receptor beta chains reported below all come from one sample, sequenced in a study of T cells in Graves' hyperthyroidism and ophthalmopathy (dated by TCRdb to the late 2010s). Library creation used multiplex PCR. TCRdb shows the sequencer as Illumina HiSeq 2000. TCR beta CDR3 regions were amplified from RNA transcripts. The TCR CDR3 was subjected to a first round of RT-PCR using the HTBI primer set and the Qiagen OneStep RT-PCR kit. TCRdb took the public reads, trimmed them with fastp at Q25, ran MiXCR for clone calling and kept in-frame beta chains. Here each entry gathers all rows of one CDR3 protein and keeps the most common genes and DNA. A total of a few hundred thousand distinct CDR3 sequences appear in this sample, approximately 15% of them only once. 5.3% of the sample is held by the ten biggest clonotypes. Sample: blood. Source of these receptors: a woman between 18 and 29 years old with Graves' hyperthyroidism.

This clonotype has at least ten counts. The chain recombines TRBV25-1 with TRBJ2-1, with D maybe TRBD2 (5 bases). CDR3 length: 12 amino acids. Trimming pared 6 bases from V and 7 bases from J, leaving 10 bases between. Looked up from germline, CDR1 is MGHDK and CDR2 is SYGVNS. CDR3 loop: CASSGEHNEQFF. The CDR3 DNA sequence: TGTGCCAGCAGCGGGGAACATAATGAGCAGTTCTTC.

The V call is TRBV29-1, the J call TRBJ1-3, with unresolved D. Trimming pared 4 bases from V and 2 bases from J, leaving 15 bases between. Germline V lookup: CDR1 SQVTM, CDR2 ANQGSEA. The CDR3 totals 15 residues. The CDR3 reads CSVGDTGPAGNTIYF. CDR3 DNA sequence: TGCAGCGTTGGGGATACGGGCCCGGCTGGAAACACCATATATTTT.

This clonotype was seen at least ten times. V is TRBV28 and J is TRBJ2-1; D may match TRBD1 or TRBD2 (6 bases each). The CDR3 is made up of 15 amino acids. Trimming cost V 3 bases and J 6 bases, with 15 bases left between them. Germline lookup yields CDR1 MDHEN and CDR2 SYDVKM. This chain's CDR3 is CASSFSGAPSNEQFF. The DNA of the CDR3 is TGTGCCAGCAGTTTTTCGGGGGCCCCAAGCAATGAGCAGTTCTTC. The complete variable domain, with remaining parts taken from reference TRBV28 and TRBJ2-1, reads DVKVTQSSRYLVKRTGEKVFLECVQDMDHENMFWYRQDPGLGLRLIYFSYDVKMKEKGDIPEGYSVSREKKERFSLILESASTNQTSMYLCASSFSGAPSNEQFFGPGTRLTVL.

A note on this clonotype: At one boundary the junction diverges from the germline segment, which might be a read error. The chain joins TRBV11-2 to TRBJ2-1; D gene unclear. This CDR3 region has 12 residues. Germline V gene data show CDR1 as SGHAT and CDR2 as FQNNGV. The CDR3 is CANSRAFNEQFF. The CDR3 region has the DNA TGTGCCAACAGCCGAGCCTTCAATGAGCAGTTCTTC.

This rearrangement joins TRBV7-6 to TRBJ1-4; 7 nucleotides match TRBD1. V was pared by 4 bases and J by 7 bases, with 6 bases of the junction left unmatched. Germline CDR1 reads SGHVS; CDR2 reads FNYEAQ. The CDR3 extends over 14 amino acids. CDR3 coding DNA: TGTGCCAGCAGCTACGACGACAGGGCTGAAAAACTGTTTTTT. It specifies CASSYDDRAEKLFF.

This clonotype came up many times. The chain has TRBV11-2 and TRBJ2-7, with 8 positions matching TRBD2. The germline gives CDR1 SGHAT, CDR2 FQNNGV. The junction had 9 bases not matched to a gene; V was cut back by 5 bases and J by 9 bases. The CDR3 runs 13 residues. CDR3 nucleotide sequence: TGTGCCAGCAGCCGGGGGGGAGTCCGCGGGCAGTACTTC. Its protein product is CASSRGGVRGQYF.

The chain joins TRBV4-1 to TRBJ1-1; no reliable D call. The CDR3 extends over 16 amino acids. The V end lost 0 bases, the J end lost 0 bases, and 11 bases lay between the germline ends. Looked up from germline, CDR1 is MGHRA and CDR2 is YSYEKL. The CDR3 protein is CASSQDIGLMNTEAFF. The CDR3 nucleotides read TGCGCCAGCAGCCAAGATATAGGCTTAATGAACACTGAAGCTTTCTTT.

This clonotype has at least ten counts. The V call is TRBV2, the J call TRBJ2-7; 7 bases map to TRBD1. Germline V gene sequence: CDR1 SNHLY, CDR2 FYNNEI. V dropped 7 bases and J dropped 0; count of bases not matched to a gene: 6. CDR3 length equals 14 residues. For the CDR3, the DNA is TGTGCCAGCAAAGGACAGGCAAACTCCTACGAGCAGTACTTC. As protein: CASKGQANSYEQYF.

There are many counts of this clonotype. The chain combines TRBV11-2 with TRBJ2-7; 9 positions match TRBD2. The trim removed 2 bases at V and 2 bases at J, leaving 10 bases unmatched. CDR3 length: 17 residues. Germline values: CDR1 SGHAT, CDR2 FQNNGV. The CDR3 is CASSLNRPREGPYEQYF. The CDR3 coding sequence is TGTGCCAGCAGCTTAAATCGTCCGCGGGAGGGCCCCTACGAGCAGTACTTC.

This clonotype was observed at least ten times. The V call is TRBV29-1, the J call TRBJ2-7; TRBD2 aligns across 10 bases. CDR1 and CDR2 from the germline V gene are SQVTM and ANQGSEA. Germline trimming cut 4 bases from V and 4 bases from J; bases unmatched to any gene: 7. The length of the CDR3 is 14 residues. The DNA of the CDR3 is TGCAGCGTTGTTACCGGGACTAGCGTGTACGAGCAGTACTTC. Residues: CSVVTGTSVYEQYF.

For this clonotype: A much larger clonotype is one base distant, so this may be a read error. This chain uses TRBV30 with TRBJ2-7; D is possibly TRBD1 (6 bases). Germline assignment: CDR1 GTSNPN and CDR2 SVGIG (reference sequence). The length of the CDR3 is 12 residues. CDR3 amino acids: CARSHTGFEQYF. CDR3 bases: TGTGCCCGGAGCCATACAGGGTTCGAGCAGTACTTC.

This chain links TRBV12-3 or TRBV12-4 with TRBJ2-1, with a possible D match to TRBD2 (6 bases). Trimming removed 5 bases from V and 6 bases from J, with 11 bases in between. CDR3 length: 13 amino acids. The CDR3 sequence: CASSLTSTNEQFF. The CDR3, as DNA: TGTGCCAGCAGTCTGACTAGTACCAATGAGCAGTTCTTC.

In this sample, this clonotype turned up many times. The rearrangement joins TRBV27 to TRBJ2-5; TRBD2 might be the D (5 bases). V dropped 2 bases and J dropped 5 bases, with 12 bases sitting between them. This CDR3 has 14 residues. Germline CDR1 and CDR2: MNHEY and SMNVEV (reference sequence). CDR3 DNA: TGTGCCAGCAGTTTAGGTCCGGGATATGAGACCCAGTACTTC. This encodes CASSLGPGYETQYF.

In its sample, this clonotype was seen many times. CDR3 loop: CSARGDMHSYEQYF. The DNA of the CDR3 is TGCAGTGCTAGAGGTGACATGCACTCCTACGAGCAGTACTTC. The rearrangement links TRBV20-1 to TRBJ2-7; no definite D call. Deletions cut 1 base from V and 0 bases from J, with 10 bases between. The CDR3 loop spans 14 amino acids. The germline V gene encodes CDR1 DFQATT and CDR2 SNEGSKA (reference sequence).

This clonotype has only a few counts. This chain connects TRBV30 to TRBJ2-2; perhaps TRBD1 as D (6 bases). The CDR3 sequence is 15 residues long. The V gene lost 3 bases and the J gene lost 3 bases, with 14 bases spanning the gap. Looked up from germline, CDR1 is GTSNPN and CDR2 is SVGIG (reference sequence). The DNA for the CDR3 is TGTGCCTGGAGCCAGGGGATCCCGGACACCGGGGAGCTGTTTTTT. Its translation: CAWSQGIPDTGELFF.